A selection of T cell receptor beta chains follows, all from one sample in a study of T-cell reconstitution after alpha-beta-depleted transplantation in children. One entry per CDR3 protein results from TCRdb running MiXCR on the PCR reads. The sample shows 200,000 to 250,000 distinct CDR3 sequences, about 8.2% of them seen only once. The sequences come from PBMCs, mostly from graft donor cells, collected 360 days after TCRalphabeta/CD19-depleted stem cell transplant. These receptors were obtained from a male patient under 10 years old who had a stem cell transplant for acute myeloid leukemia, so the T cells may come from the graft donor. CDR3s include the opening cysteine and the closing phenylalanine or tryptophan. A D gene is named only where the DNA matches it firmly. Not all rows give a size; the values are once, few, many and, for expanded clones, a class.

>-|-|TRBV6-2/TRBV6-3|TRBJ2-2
TGTGCCAGCAGTTACAGTCGTTACACTCCCTGGGGGTGGAACACCGGGGAGCTGTTTTTT
CASSYSRYTPWGWNTGELFF
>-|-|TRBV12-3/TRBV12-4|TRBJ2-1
TGTGCCAGCAGTTCCACTCGACTTCAGCGCGAACACCCTAGGGAGCAGTTCTTC
CASSSTRLQREHPREQFF
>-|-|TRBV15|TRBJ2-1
TGTGCCACCAGCAGATCTGGGTCTGGATACAATGAGCAGTTCTTC
CATSRSGSGYNEQFF
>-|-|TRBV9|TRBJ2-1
TGTGCCAGCAGCACAGACGGGAGACCCTACAATGAGCAGTTCTTC
CASSTDGRPYNEQFF
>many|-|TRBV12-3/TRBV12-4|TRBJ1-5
TGTGCCAGCAGTTTATTGGAGGATCAGCCCCAGCATTTT
CASSLLEDQPQHF
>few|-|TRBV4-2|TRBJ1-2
TGTGCCAGCAGACAGAGACTAGAAAACTATGGCTACACCTTC
CASRQRLENYGYTF
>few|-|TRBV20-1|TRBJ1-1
TGCAGTGCTACCCCCCGGGCGGGCACTGAAGCTTTCTTT
CSATPRAGTEAFF
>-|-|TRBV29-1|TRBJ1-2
TGCAGCGTTGTGCAGGGACCGTATGGCTACACCTTC
CSVVQGPYGYTF
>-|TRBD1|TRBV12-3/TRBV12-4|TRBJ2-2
TGTGCCAGCAGTTTAAGGGACAGGGCTACCGGGGAGCTGTTTTTT
CASSLRDRATGELFF
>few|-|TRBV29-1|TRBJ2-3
TGCAGCGTCTCCAGGGGGGTTATCACAGATACGCAGTATTTT
CSVSRGVITDTQYF
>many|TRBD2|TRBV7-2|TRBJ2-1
TGTGCCAGCAGCTTAAACCCGGGACTAGCGGCCTACAATGAGCAGTTCTTC
CASSLNPGLAAYNEQFF
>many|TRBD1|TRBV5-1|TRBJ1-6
TGCGCCAGCAGCTTGGTTGGGACAGGGACGTCACCCCTCCACTTT
CASSLVGTGTSPLHF
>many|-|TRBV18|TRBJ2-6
TGTGCCAGCTCACCGAGCTCTGGGGCCAACGTCCTGACTTTC
CASSPSSGANVLTF
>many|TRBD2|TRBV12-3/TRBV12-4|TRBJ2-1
TGTGCCAGCGGACTAGCGGACTCCTACAATGAGCAGTTCTTC
CASGLADSYNEQFF
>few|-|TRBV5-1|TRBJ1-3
TGCGCCAGCAGCTTGGGAGGAGCGGACACCATATATTTT
CASSLGGADTIYF
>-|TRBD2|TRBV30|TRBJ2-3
TGTGCCTGGAGCACCCGGAGCGGGAGGGGTAGCACAGATACGCAGTATTTT
CAWSTRSGRGSTDTQYF
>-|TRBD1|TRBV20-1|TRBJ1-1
TGCAGTGCTACTGGGACAGGAGCGAACACTGAAGCTTTCTTT
CSATGTGANTEAFF
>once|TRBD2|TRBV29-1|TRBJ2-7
TGCAGCGTTGTGCCAGCGGGACTCTCCTACGAGCAGTACTTC
CSVVPAGLSYEQYF
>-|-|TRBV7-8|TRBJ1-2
TGTGCCAGCAGCTTAGCTGGGCAGGGCTGTGGCTACACCTTC
CASSLAGQGCGYTF
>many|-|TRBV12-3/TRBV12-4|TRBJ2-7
TGTGCCAGCAGTTTCGACGGAGCCTACGAGCAGTACTTC
CASSFDGAYEQYF
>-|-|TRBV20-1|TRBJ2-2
TGCAGTGCTAGCTCCAGGGCGAACACCGGGGAGCTGTTTTTT
CSASSRANTGELFF
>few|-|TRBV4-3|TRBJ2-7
TGCGCCAGCAGCCAAGATTTGGACAGTACCTACGAGCAGTACTTC
CASSQDLDSTYEQYF
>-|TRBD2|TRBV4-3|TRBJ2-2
TGCGCCAGCAGCCAAGATGGGGGGGGGACCGGGGAGCTGTTTTTT
CASSQDGGGTGELFF
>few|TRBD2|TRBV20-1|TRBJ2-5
TGCAGTGCTTCTAAGACGATCCCGACTAGCCCCCAAGAGACCCAGTACTTC
CSASKTIPTSPQETQYF
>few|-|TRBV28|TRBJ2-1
TGTGCCAGCAGCTCCCCCGCACAGGGAGCCTACAATGAGCAGTTCTTC
CASSSPAQGAYNEQFF
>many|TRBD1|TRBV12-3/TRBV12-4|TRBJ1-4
TGTGCCAGCAGTTTGTCCACAGGGGCTAATGAAAAACTGTTTTTT
CASSLSTGANEKLFF
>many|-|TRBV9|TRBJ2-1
TGTGCCAGCAGCGTAGATTGGGGAAACCCCTACAATGAGCAGTTCTTC
CASSVDWGNPYNEQFF
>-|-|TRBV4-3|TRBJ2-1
TGCGCCAGCAGCCAGAACCAGGGATGGGCCAATGAGCAGTTCTTC
CASSQNQGWANEQFF
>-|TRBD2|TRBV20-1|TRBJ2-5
TGCAGTGCTCGACTAGCGGGGGCCCAAGAGACCCAGTACTTC
CSARLAGAQETQYF
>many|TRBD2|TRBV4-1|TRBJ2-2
TGCGCCAGCAGCCAAGTCCTAGCGGGACTAAACACCGGGGAGCTGTTTTTT
CASSQVLAGLNTGELFF
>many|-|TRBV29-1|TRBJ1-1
TGCAGCGGCCAATCTCGGGGAATTGCTGAAGCTTTCTTT
CSGQSRGIAEAFF
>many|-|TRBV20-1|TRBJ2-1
TGCAGCGTTCTTATCACTCACAATGAGCAGTTCTTC
CSVLITHNEQFF
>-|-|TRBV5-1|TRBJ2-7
TGCGCCAGCAGCTTCGGTATCAGCTACGAGCAGTACTTC
CASSFGISYEQYF
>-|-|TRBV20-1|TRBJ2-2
TGCAGTGCTAGTGGGGGCGGGGAGCTGTTTTTT
CSASGGGELFF
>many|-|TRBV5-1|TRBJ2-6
TGCGCCAGCAGCTTACAACCCTCTGGGGCCAACGTCCTGACTTTC
CASSLQPSGANVLTF
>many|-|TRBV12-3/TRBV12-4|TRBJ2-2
TGTGCCAGCAGTTTTAGCAGTCAGAACACCGGGGAGCTGTTTTTT
CASSFSSQNTGELFF
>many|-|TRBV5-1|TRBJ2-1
TGCGCCAGCAGCAGCTATCTCTTTGACAGTTACAATGAGCAGTTCTTC
CASSSYLFDSYNEQFF
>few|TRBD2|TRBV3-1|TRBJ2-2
TGTGCCAGCAGCCAAGATTTCTGGAGCGGGAGGGGTGGCACCGGGGAGCTGTTTTTT
CASSQDFWSGRGGTGELFF
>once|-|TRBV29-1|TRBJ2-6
TGCAGCGTTGAGGGGGCCAACGTCCTGACTTTC
CSVEGANVLTF
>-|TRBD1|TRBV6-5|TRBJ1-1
TGTGCCAGCAGTTACTCAAGGGGGCAGGGTGAAGCTTTCTTT
CASSYSRGQGEAFF
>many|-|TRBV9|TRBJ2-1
TGTGCCAGCAGCGTAGGCAGCCTTGCCGGGAATGAGCAGTTCTTC
CASSVGSLAGNEQFF